The T cell receptor (beta chain) described here comes from a study of blood T cell repertoires in COVID-19. Whole-study context: The United States, Italy and Spain were the sources of the acute and convalescent COVID-19 samples. T cells, B-cell-depleted T cells, or PBMCs provided the cDNA or gDNA that served as material.

V was clipped by 1 base and J by 6 bases; unmatched bases: 9. There are 15 residues in the CDR3. Germline-derived CDR1 and CDR2 are GTSNPN and SVGIG (reference sequence). Original processing notes: Researchers report that nucleated cell counts were estimated from reference gene primer amplification. The repertoire was sequenced with immunoSEQ multiplex PCR; TCRdb's copy has only in-frame clones and lacks some. V, J and clone size are those of that table, while D and trimming were read from the DNA. Among roughly 220,000 clones listed, about nine tenths were seen once. The V gene is TRBV30, the J gene TRBJ1-5; 7 positions match TRBD1. The sequenced sample consisted of peripheral blood. The receptor was derived from a man older than 75 with acute or convalescent COVID-19. Here the CDR3 DNA reads TGTGCCTGGAGTGCAAAGAGGCAGGGGGTTCAGCCCCAGCATTTT. Protein: CAWSAKRQGVQPQHF.